The source of this TCR beta chain is a study of T cell clonotyping in hematopoietic cell transplantation. Across the whole study: Pretransplant recipient samples were taken after cytoreduction.

Measured with immunoSEQ multiplex PCR; TCRdb has only the in-frame clones, and not every one. The data show tens of thousands of clones, with about nine tenths seen just once and around 5.5% held by the top ten. The study's findings and limits: No sorting was done, leaving CD4 and CD8 contributions mixed. Pathologically expanded recipient clonotypes increased progressively from day 30 to day 180 as diversity fell.

Time point specified: recipient sample about 28 days before transplant, after cytoreduction. Recipient blood drawn about 28 days pretransplant and days 30, 100, 180 after. This CDR3 is 13 amino acids long. The germline gives CDR1 MNHEY, CDR2 SVGAGI. Trimming took 2 bases from V and 1 from J, leaving 6 bases between them. Regarding this clone: Antigen: not known.

This clonotype was obtained from a man aged 55 to 70 with biphenotypic leukemia. Some clones in this sample may be carry-over from other donors' samples. This specimen was peripheral blood mononuclear cells, taken before stem cell transplant. V is TRBV6-5 and J is TRBJ2-7; D not certain. CDR3 region: CASSYERSYEQYF. CDR3 coding DNA: TGTGCCAGCAGTTACGAGAGATCCTACGAGCAGTACTTC.